The clone carrying this T cell receptor beta chain appeared many times. The data originate from a study of early T cells in non-severe SARS-CoV-2 infection. About the study: The input, bulk RNA from unsorted whole blood, was sequenced, and chains were unpaired.

The length of the CDR3 is 15 residues. V lost 3 bases to trimming and J lost 5 bases, with 14 bases between them. Looked up from germline, CDR1 is MNHEY and CDR2 is SVGEGT. The TCR library protocol attached unique molecular identifiers to the individual cDNA molecules. Using its own MiXCR run on the 5' RACE reads, TCRdb lists one record per CDR3 protein. The table includes roughly 46,000 distinct CDR3 sequences, approximately 9% detected once. This chain joins TRBV6-2 or TRBV6-3 and TRBJ2-4; D gene uncertain. This TCR derives from an adult who was a healthcare worker with PCR-confirmed SARS-CoV-2 infection or an uninfected control (not recorded which). Source: whole blood, taken at baseline. The CDR3 sequence: CASSYLDPKENIQYF. The CDR3 bases are TGTGCCAGCAGTTATCTCGATCCAAAAGAAAACATTCAGTACTTC.